This TCR beta chain was captured in a study of blood T cell repertoires in COVID-19. In the study overall: From the United States, Italy and Spain came samples of acute and convalescent COVID-19. In each case, the material was cDNA or gDNA derived from T cells, B-cell-depleted T cells, or PBMCs.

The germline CDR1 and CDR2 sequences are LGHNA and YNFKEQ. The CDR3 is made up of 12 amino acids. Trimming cost V 3 bases and J 8 bases, with 9 bases left between them. Sequenced by immunoSEQ multiplex PCR; TCRdb stores in-frame clones only, minus some. In the table there are hundreds of thousands of clones, over 75% of which are singletons. This clonotype was obtained from a woman in her forties with acute COVID-19. The rearrangement joins TRBV4-2 to TRBJ2-3; D might be TRBD2 (6 bases). The sample consisted of PBMCs or T cells enriched from blood (not recorded which). CDR3 sequence reads: CASSHLGGTQYF. In DNA form, the CDR3 reads TGTGCCAGCAGCCACCTGGGAGGTACGCAGTATTTT.